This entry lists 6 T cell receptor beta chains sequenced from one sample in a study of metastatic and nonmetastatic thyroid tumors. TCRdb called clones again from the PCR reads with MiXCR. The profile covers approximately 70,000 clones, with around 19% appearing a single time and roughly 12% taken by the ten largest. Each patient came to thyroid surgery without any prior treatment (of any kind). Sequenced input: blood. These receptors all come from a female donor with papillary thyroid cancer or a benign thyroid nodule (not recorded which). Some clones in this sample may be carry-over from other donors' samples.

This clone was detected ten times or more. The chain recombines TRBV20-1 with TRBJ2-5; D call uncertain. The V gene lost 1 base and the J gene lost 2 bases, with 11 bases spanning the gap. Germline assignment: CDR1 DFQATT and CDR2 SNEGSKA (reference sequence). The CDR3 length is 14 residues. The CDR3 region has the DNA TGCAGTGCTAGAGTACCGCCGCGGCAAGAGACCCAGTACTTC. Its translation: CSARVPPRQETQYF.

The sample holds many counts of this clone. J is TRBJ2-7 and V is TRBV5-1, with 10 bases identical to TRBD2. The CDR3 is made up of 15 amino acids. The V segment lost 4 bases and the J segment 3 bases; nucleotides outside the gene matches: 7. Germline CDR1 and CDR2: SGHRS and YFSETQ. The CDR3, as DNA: TGCGCCAGCAGCCAAATAGCGGGAGGTAACTACGAGCAGTACTTC. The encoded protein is CASSQIAGGNYEQYF.

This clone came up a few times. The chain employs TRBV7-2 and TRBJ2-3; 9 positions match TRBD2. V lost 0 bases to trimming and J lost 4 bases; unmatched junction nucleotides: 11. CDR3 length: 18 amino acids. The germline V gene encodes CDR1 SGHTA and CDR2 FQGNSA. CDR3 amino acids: CASSLAQSSGGIADTQYF. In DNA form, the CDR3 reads TGTGCCAGCAGCTTAGCGCAAAGTAGCGGGGGAATAGCAGATACGCAGTATTTT.

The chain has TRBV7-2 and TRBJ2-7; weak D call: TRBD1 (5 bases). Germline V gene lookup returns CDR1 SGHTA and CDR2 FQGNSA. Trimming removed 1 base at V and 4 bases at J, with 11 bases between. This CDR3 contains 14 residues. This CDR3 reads CASSLGQGRYEQYF. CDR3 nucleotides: TGTGCCAGCAGCTTAGGGCAGGGCCGGTACGAGCAGTACTTC.

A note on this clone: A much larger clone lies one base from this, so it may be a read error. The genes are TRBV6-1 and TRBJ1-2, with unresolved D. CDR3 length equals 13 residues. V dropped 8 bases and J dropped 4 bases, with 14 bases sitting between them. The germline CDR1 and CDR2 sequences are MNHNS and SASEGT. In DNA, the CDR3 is TGTGCCAGCTCCGGCCAGGAAGGCTATGGCTACACCTTC. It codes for CASSGQEGYGYTF.

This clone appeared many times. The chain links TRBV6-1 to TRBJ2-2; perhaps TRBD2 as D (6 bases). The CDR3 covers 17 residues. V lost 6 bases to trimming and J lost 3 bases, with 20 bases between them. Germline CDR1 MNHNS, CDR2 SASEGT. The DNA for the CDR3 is TGTGCCAGCAGCCCCCTAGCCGGGAGTGACTACACCGGGGAGCTGTTTTTT. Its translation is CASSPLAGSDYTGELFF.